These T cell receptor beta chains were read from a single sample in a study of cytomegalovirus exposure and HLA in healthy donors. Using immunoSEQ multiplex PCR, the repertoire was profiled, and TCRdb retains in-frame clones only, with some absent. In the table there are roughly 130,000 clones, approximately 84% of which are singletons. Sequenced input: PBMCs. Receptors were obtained from a boy younger than 10 in good health and CMV-seronegative. CDR3s include the opening cysteine and the closing phenylalanine or tryptophan. Each record gives: J gene, V gene, clone size, D gene, CDR3 protein. The D gene is left open where the match is weak. Size tells how often a clone was seen (once, few, many) or the class of an expanded clone, and some rows leave it out.

>TRBJ2-3|TRBV6-4|-|TRBD2
CASSDSKREAIDTQYF
>TRBJ2-2|TRBV4-1|-|TRBD1
CASSRDGTGTVGELFF
>TRBJ2-3|TRBV7-6|-|TRBD2
CASSLEVAGGFGDTQYF
>TRBJ2-7|TRBV18|-|TRBD2
CASSRGTSYEQYF
>TRBJ2-5|TRBV21-1|once|-
CASSKPGLLPGTQYF
>TRBJ2-3|TRBV4-2|-|TRBD2
CASSLGLAGGPSTDTQYF
>TRBJ2-1|TRBV5-1|-|TRBD2
CASRGGIGNEQFF
>TRBJ1-6|TRBV7-9|-|-
CASSLTPGLVGVALHF
>TRBJ2-7|TRBV4-3|-|-
CASSQEQGLEQYF
>TRBJ2-7|TRBV7-6|-|-
CASSLAGGATAYEQYF
>TRBJ1-4|TRBV11-2|-|TRBD1
CASSLVRGTENEKLFF